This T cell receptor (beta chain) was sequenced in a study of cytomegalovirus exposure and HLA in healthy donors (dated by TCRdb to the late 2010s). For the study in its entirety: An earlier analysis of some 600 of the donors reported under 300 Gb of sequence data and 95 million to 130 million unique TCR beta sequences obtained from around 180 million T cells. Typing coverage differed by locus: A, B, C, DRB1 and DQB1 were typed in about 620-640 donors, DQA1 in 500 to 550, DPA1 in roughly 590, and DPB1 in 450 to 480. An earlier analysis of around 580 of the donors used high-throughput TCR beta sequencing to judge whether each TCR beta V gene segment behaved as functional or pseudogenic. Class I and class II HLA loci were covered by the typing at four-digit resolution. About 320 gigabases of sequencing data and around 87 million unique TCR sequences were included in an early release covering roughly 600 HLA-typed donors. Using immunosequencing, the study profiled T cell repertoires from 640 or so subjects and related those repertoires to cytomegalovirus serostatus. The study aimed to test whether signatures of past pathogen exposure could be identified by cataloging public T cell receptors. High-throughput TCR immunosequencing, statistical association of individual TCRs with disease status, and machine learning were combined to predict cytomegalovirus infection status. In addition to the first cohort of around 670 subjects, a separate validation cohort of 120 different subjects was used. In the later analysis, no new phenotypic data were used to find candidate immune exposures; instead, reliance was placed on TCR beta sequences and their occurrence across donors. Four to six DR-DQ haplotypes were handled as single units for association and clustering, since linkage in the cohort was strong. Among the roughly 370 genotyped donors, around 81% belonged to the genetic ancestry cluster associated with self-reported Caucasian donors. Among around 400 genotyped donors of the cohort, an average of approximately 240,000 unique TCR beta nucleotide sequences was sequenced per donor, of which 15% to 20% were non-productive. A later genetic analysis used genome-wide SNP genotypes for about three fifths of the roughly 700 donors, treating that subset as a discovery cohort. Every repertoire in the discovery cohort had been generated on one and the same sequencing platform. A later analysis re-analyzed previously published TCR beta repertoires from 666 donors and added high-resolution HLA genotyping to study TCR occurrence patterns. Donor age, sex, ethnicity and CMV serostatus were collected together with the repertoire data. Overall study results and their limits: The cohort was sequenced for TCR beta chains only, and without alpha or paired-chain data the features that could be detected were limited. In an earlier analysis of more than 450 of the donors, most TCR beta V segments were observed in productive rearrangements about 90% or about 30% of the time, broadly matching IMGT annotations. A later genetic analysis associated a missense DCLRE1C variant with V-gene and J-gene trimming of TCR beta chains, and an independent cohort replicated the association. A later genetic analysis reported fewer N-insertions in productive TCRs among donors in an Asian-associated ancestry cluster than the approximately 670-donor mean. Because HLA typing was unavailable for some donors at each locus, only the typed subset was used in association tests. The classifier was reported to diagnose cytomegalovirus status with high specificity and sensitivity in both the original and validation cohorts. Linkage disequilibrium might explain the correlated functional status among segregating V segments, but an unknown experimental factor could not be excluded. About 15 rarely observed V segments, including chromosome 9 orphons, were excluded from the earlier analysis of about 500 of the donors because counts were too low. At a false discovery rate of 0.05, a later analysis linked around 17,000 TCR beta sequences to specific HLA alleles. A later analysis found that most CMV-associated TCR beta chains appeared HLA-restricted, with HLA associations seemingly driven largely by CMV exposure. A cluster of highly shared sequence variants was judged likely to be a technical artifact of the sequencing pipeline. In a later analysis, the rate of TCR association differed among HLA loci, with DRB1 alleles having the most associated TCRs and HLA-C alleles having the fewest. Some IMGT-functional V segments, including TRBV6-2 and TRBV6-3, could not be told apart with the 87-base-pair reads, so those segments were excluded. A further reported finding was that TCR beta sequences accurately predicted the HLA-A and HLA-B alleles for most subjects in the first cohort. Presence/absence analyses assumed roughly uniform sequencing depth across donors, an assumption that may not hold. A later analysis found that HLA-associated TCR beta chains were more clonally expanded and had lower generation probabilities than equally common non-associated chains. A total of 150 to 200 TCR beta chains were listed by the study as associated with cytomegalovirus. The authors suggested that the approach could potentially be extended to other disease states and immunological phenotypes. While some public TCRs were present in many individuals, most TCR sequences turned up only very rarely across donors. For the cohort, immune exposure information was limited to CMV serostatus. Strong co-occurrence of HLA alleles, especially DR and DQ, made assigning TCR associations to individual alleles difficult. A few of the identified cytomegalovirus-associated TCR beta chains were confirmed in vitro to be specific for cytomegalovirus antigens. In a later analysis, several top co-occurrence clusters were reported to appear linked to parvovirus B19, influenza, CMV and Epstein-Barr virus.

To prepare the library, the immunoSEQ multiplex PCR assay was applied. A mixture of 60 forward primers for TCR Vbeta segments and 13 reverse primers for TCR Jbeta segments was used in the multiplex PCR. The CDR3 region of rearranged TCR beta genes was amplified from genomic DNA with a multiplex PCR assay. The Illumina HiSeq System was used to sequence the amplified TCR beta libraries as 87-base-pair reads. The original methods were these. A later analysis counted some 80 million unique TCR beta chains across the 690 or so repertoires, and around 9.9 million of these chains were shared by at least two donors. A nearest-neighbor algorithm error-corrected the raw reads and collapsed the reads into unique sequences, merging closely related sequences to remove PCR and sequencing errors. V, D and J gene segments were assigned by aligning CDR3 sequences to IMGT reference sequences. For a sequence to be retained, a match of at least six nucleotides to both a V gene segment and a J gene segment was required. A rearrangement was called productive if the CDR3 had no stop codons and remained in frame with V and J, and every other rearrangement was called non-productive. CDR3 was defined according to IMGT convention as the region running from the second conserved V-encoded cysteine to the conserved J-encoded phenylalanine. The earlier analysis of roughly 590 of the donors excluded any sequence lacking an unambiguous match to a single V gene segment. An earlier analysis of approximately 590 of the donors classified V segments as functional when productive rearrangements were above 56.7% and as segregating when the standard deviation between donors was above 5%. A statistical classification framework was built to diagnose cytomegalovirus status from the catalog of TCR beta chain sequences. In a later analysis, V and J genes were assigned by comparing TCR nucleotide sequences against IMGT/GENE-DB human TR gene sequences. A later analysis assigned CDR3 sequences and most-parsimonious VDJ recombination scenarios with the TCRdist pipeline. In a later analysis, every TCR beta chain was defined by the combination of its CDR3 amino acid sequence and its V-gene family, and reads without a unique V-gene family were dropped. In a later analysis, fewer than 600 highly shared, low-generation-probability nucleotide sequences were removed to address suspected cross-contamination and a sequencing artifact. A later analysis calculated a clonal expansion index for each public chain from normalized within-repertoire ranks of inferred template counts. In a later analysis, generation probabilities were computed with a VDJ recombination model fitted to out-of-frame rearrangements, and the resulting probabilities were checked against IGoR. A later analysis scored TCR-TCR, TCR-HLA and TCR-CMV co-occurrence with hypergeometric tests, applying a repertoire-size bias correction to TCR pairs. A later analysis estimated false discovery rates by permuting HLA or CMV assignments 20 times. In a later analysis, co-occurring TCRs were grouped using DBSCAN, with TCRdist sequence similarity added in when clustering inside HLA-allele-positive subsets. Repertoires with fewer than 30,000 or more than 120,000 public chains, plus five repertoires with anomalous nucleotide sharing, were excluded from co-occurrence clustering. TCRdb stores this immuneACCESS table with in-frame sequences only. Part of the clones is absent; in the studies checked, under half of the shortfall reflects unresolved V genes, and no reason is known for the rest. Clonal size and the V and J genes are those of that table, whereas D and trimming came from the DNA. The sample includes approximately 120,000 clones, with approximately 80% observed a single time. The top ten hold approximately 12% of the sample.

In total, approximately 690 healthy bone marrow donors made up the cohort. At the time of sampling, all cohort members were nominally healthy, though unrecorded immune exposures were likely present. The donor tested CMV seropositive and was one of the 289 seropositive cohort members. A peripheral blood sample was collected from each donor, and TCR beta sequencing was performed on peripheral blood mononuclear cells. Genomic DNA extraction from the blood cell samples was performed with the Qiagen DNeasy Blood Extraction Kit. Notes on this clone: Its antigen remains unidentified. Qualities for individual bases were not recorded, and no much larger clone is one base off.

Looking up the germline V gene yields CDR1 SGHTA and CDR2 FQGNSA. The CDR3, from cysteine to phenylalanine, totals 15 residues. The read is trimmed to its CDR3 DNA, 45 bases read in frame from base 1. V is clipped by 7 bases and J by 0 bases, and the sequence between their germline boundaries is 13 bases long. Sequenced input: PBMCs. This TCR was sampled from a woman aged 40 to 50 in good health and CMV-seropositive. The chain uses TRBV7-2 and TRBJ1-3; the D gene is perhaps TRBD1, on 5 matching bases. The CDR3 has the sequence CASIPTAYSGNTIYF. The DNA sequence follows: TGTGCCAGCATCCCGACAGCATACTCTGGAAACACCATATATTTT.